Listed below are T cell receptor beta chains from one sample, sequenced in a study of cytomegalovirus exposure and HLA in healthy donors. Profiled with immunoSEQ multiplex PCR; TCRdb holds only in-frame clones, not every one. The sample yields roughly 150,000 clones, approximately 80% seen once. Sequencing was performed on PBMCs. The receptors were sampled from a woman aged 40 to 50 in good health and CMV-seropositive. CDR3s include the opening cysteine and the closing phenylalanine or tryptophan. Fields, in order: V gene, J gene, clone size, D gene, CDR3 protein, CDR3 DNA. The D gene is left open where the match is weak. Only some rows state a clone size, as once, few, many or a class for expanded clones.

TRBV6-6,TRBJ2-7,NA,NA,CASSDRDSSGLEQYF,TGTGCCAGCAGCGACCGGGACTCAAGTGGTCTCGAGCAGTACTTC
TRBV10-2,TRBJ2-7,NA,TRBD1,CASLTGGYEQYF,TGCGCCAGTTTGACAGGGGGCTACGAGCAGTACTTC
TRBV25-1,TRBJ1-1,NA,NA,CASSEYSSVGGAFF,TGTGCCAGCAGTGAATATTCTTCAGTCGGAGGAGCTTTCTTT
TRBV4-1,TRBJ2-3,NA,TRBD2,CASSQGTSGWQDTQYF,TGCGCCAGCAGCCAGGGGACTAGCGGTTGGCAAGATACGCAGTATTTT
TRBV5-4,TRBJ1-3,NA,NA,CASSPSLAFGNTIYF,TGTGCCAGCAGCCCTAGCCTGGCGTTCGGAAACACCATATATTTT
TRBV9,TRBJ1-4,NA,TRBD1,CASSVGTGGASNEKLFF,TGTGCCAGCAGCGTAGGGACAGGGGGCGCATCTAATGAAAAACTGTTTTTT
TRBV18,TRBJ2-7,NA,TRBD1,CASSPGTGRDEQYF,TGTGCCAGCTCACCGGGGACAGGGCGTGACGAGCAGTACTTC
TRBV4-3,TRBJ2-4,NA,NA,CASSRGAFGSAKNIQYF,TGCGCCAGCAGCCGTGGGGCGTTCGGATCGGCCAAAAACATTCAGTACTTC
TRBV9,TRBJ1-6,NA,NA,CASSPGQAGPSVIHF,TGTGCCAGCAGCCCTGGGCAGGCAGGTCCTTCCGTTATCCACTTT
TRBV5-4,TRBJ2-3,NA,TRBD2,CASSRLAGGSTDTQYF,TGTGCCAGCAGCCGACTAGCGGGAGGGAGCACAGATACGCAGTATTTT
TRBV29-1,TRBJ2-7,NA,TRBD2,CSVAGTSGSYEQYF,TGCAGCGTCGCGGGGACTAGCGGCTCCTACGAGCAGTACTTC
TRBV30,TRBJ2-1,NA,TRBD1,CAWSSWTGGNEQFF,TGTGCCTGGAGTTCATGGACAGGGGGCAATGAGCAGTTCTTC
TRBV28,TRBJ2-3,NA,NA,CASSLLSRSSTDTQYF,TGTGCCAGCAGTCTTCTTTCGCGGTCTAGCACAGATACGCAGTATTTT
TRBV28,TRBJ2-7,NA,TRBD1,CASRPGQMTYEQYF,TGTGCCAGCAGGCCGGGACAGATGACCTACGAGCAGTACTTC
TRBV5-4,TRBJ2-7,NA,TRBD2,CASSLRVAGGSYEQYF,TGTGCCAGCAGCCTGCGGGTAGCGGGAGGGTCCTACGAGCAGTACTTC
TRBV4-3,TRBJ2-3,NA,TRBD2,CASSQTLRTSGPKDTQYF,TGCGCCAGCAGCCAGACCCTCAGGACTAGCGGTCCGAAAGATACGCAGTATTTT
TRBV4-1,TRBJ1-6,NA,NA,CASSQAINSPLHF,TGCGCCAGCAGCCAAGCTATCAATTCACCCCTCCACTTT
TRBV7-9,TRBJ2-3,NA,TRBD2,CASSFPAGLAGGPDTQYF,TGTGCCAGCAGCTTTCCAGCGGGACTAGCGGGAGGGCCAGATACGCAGTATTTT
TRBV6-5,TRBJ1-2,NA,NA,CASSHSGGPGYGYTF,TGTGCCAGCAGTCACTCGGGGGGGCCAGGCTATGGCTACACCTTC
TRBV6-5,TRBJ1-2,NA,TRBD1,CAISPGTGGHYGYTF,TGTGCCATCTCTCCCGGGACAGGGGGCCACTATGGCTACACCTTC
TRBV5-6,TRBJ1-1,NA,TRBD1,CASSIYSGTGDTEAFF,TGTGCCAGCAGCATTTACTCCGGGACAGGGGACACTGAAGCTTTCTTT
TRBV7-2,TRBJ1-6,NA,NA,CASSLARGGLGSPLHF,TGTGCCAGCAGCTTAGCGCGTGGGGGGTTAGGTTCACCCCTCCACTTT
TRBV14,TRBJ2-2,NA,NA,CASSQDFGDRELFF,TGTGCCAGCAGCCAAGATTTCGGGGATCGGGAGCTGTTTTTT
TRBV7-8,TRBJ1-4,NA,NA,CASSLRRDTYNEKLFF,TGTGCCAGCAGCCTACGCCGGGACACTTATAATGAAAAACTGTTTTTT
TRBV4-3,TRBJ1-3,few,NA,CASSRGGGSGNTIYF,TGCGCCAGCAGCCGCGGCGGGGGCTCTGGAAACACCATATATTTT
TRBV28,TRBJ2-7,NA,TRBD1,CASSTTGAAYEQYF,TGTGCCAGCAGTACTACAGGGGCCGCCTACGAGCAGTACTTC
TRBV7-2,TRBJ1-6,few,NA,CASSVNESPLHF,TGTGCCAGCAGCGTAAATGAGTCACCCCTCCACTTT
TRBV7-2,TRBJ1-2,NA,NA,CASNAGTPPNYGYTF,TGTGCCAGCAACGCCGGGACACCGCCAAACTATGGCTACACCTTC
TRBV5-1,TRBJ1-6,NA,TRBD1,CASSFGAGGASDSPLHF,TGCGCCAGCAGCTTCGGAGCAGGGGGTGCTTCCGATTCACCCCTCCACTTT
TRBV9,TRBJ2-3,NA,NA,CASSVPSSPDTQYF,TGTGCCAGCAGCGTACCAAGTAGTCCAGATACGCAGTATTTT
TRBV7-9,TRBJ1-5,NA,NA,CASSLDAPHQPQHF,TGTGCCAGCAGCTTAGATGCGCCCCATCAGCCCCAGCATTTT
TRBV4-1,TRBJ2-1,NA,TRBD2,CASSQDGSLAGGFDEQFF,TGCGCCAGCAGCCAAGATGGGTCGCTAGCGGGAGGTTTCGATGAGCAGTTCTTC
TRBV2,TRBJ1-1,few,NA,CASSIENRAPEAFF,TGTGCCAGCAGTATAGAAAACAGGGCCCCTGAAGCTTTCTTT
TRBV2,TRBJ2-6,once,TRBD1,CASGRTGTSGANVLTF,TGTGCCAGCGGACGGACAGGAACCTCTGGGGCCAACGTCCTGACTTTC
TRBV19,TRBJ1-1,NA,TRBD1,CASSIGGTVNTEAFF,TGTGCCAGTAGTATAGGTGGGACAGTGAACACTGAAGCTTTCTTT
TRBV28,TRBJ1-1,few,NA,CASNEGGAEAFF,TGTGCCAGCAATGAGGGAGGAGCGGAAGCTTTCTTT
TRBV30,TRBJ2-5,NA,NA,CAWSVRQGETQYF,TGTGCCTGGAGTGTACGGCAGGGTGAGACCCAGTACTTC
TRBV19,TRBJ2-5,NA,NA,CASSIGGLLQETQYF,TGTGCCAGTAGTATAGGAGGCCTACTCCAAGAGACCCAGTACTTC
TRBV27,TRBJ2-1,NA,TRBD1,CASSLDRGHNEQFF,TGTGCCAGCAGTTTGGACAGGGGCCACAATGAGCAGTTCTTC
TRBV6-1,TRBJ2-7,NA,TRBD1,CASSRTGPYEQYF,TGTGCCAGCAGTAGGACAGGGCCATACGAGCAGTACTTC
TRBV4-2,TRBJ2-7,NA,NA,CASSQAAGSNIYEQYF,TGTGCCAGCAGCCAAGCGGCGGGGTCGAACATCTACGAGCAGTACTTC
TRBV7-9,TRBJ2-1,NA,TRBD1,CASSYTRGPHGQSEQFF,TGTGCCAGCAGCTATACCAGGGGGCCCCATGGTCAGTCTGAGCAGTTCTTC
TRBV25-1,TRBJ1-1,NA,NA,CASSELTQGRGAFF,TGTGCCAGCAGTGAATTAACACAGGGTCGAGGAGCTTTCTTT
TRBV27,TRBJ2-2,NA,TRBD1,CASSFLTGVNTGELFF,TGTGCCAGCAGTTTTTTGACAGGGGTGAACACCGGGGAGCTGTTTTTT
TRBV6-4,TRBJ2-3,NA,TRBD2,CASSDSAGGGSDTQYF,TGTGCCAGCAGTGACTCGGCGGGGGGGGGTTCAGATACGCAGTATTTT
TRBV28,TRBJ2-7,NA,TRBD2,CAIKLAPSSYEQYF,TGTGCCATCAAACTAGCGCCCTCCTCCTACGAGCAGTACTTC
TRBV25-1,TRBJ1-2,NA,NA,CASSEPGSIYGYTF,TGTGCCAGCAGTGAACCAGGCAGTATCTATGGCTACACCTTC
TRBV6-5,TRBJ2-3,once,NA,CASSYSGTGRTDTQYF,TGTGCCAGCAGTTATTCCGGTACAGGACGCACAGATACGCAGTATTTT
TRBV11-2,TRBJ2-7,NA,NA,CASSLDHLSHEQYF,TGTGCCAGCAGCTTAGATCACTTAAGTCACGAGCAGTACTTC
TRBV10-1,TRBJ1-5,NA,NA,CASSEQINQPQHF,TGCGCCAGCAGTGAACAGATCAATCAGCCCCAGCATTTT
TRBV9,TRBJ2-3,once,NA,CASSVGWRGTDTQYF,TGTGCCAGCAGCGTGGGCTGGCGGGGCACAGATACGCAGTATTTT
TRBV7-2,TRBJ2-7,NA,TRBD1,CASSLGVGQGFEQYF,TGTGCCAGCAGCTTAGGTGTCGGACAGGGGTTCGAGCAGTACTTC
TRBV23-1,TRBJ2-7,NA,TRBD1,CASSQSMADRPSYEQYF,TGCGCCAGCAGTCAATCGATGGCGGACAGGCCCTCCTACGAGCAGTACTTC
TRBV5-6,TRBJ1-6,NA,NA,CASSSLRGYSPLHF,TGTGCCAGCAGTTCCCTCCGGGGGTACTCACCCCTCCACTTT
TRBV7-8,TRBJ1-1,once,TRBD1,CASSLSGTGEGRAFF,TGTGCCAGCAGCTTATCTGGGACAGGGGAAGGAAGAGCTTTCTTT